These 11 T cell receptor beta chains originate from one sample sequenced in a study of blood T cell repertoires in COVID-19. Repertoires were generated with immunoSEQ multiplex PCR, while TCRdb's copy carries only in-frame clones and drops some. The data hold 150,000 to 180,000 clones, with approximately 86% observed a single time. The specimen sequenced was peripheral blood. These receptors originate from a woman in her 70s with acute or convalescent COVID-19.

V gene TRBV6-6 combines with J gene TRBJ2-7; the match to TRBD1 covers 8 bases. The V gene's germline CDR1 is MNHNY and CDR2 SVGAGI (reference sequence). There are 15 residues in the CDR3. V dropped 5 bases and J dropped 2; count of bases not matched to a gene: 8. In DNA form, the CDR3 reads TGTGCCAGCAGTAATACCGGGACAGGCACCTACGAGCAGTACGTC. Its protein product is CASSNTGTGTYEQYV.

CDR3 bases: TGTGCCAGCAGTGAGGCGGGACAGGGAAACAATGAGCAGTTCTTC. Translating it yields CASSEAGQGNNEQFF. The rearrangement joins TRBV6-1 to TRBJ2-1, with 9 bases aligning to TRBD1. V lost 3 bases and J lost 5; bases outside the gene matches: 5. The length of the CDR3 is 15 residues. CDR1 MNHNS and CDR2 SASEGT come from the germline V gene.

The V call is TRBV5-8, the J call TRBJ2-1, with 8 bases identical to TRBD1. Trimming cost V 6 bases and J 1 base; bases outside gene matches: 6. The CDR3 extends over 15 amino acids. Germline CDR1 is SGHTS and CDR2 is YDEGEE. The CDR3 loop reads CASNRGFVSYNEQFF. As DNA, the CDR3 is TGTGCCAGCAACAGGGGGTTCGTTTCCTACAATGAGCAGTTCTTC.

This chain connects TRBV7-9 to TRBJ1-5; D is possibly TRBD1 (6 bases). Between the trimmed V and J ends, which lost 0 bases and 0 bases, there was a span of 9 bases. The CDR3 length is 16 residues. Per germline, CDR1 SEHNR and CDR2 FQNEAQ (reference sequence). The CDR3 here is CASSLAGAGSNQPQHF. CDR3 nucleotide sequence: TGTGCCAGCAGCTTAGCGGGGGCGGGTAGCAATCAGCCCCAGCATTTT.

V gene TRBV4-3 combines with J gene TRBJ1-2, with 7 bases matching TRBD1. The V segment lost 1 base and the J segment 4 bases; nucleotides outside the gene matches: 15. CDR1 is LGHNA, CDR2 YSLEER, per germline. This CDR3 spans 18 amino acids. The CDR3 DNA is TGCGCCAGCAGCCAAGCTGGGACCGGGACAGAGGTATTCTATGGCTACACCTTC. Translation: CASSQAGTGTEVFYGYTF.

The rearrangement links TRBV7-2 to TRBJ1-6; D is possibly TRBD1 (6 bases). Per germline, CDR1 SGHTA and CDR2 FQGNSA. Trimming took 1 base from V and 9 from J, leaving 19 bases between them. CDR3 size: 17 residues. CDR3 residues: CASSLEQVEQGGSPLHF. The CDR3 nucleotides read TGTGCCAGCAGCTTAGAGCAGGTGGAACAGGGTGGTTCACCCCTCCACTTT. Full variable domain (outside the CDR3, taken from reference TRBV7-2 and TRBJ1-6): GAGVSQSPSNKVTEKGKDVELRCDPISGHTALYWYRQSLGQGLEFLIYFQGNSAPDKSGLPSDRFSAERTGGSVSTLTIQRTQQEDSAVYLCASSLEQVEQGGSPLHFGNGTRLTVT.

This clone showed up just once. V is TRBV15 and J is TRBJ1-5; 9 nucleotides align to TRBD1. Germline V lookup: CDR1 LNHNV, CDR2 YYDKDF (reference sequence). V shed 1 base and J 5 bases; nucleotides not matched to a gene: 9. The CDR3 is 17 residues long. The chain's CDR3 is CATSRGWDRVSDQPQHF. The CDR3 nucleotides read TGTGCCACCAGCAGAGGTTGGGACAGGGTGTCTGATCAGCCCCAGCATTTT.

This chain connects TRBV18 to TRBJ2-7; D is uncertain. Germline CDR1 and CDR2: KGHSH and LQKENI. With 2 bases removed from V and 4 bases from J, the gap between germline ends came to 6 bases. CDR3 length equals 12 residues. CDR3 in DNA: TGTGCCAGCTCACCAAATCTGTACGAGCAGTACTTC. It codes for CASSPNLYEQYF.

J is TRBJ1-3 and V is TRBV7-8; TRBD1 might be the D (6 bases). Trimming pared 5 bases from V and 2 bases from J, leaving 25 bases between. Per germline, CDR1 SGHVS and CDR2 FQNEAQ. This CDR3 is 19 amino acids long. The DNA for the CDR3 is TGTGCCAGCAGCACAGGCACAGGGACGTTAATAAAACCTGGAAACACCATATATTTT. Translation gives CASSTGTGTLIKPGNTIYF.

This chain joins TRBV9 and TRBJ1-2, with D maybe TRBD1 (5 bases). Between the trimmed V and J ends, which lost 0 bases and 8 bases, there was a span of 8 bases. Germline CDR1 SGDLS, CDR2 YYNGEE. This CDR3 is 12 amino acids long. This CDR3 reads CASSVGRVGYTF. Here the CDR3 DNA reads TGTGCCAGCAGCGTAGGCAGGGTCGGCTACACCTTC. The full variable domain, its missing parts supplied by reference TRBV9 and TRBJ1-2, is DSGVTQTPKHLITATGQRVTLRCSPRSGDLSVYWYQQSLDQGLQFLIQYYNGEERAKGNILERFSAQQFPDLHSELNLSSLELGDSALYFCASSVGRVGYTFGSGTRLTVV.

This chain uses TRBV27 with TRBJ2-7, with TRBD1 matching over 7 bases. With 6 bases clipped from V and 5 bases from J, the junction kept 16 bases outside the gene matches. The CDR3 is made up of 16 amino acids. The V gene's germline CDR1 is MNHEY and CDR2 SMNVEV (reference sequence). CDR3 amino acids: CASSLYQQGVHDEQYF. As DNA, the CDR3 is TGTGCCAGCAGCCTATACCAGCAGGGGGTGCACGACGAGCAGTACTTC.